Below, 7 T cell receptor beta chains from the same sample are listed, as sequenced in a study of blood T cell repertoires in COVID-19. TCRdb keeps only in-frame clones here, not all; method: immunoSEQ multiplex PCR. The profile shows around 400,000 clones, roughly nine tenths of them singletons. Sequencing used PBMCs or T cells enriched from blood (not recorded which). These receptors were taken from a woman aged 25 to 39 who had recovered from COVID-19.

The chain carries TRBV19 and TRBJ1-1; 9 nucleotides agree with TRBD1. Trimming took 5 bases from V and 7 from J; bases not matched to a gene: 2. CDR3 length: 12 residues. Germline CDR1 LNHDA, CDR2 SQIVND (reference sequence). CDR3 sequence (DNA): TGTGCCAGTAGTCACAGGGGGCGTGAAGCTTTCTTT. It is translated as CASSHRGREAFF.

The chain joins TRBV5-1 to TRBJ1-1, with D possibly TRBD1 on 5 matching bases. Germline V gene lookup returns CDR1 SGHRS and CDR2 YFSETQ. This CDR3 region has 15 residues. The V end lost 3 bases, the J end lost 0 bases, and 12 bases lay between the germline ends. The CDR3 is CASSSDSSMNTEAFF. In DNA form, the CDR3 reads TGCGCCAGCAGCTCCGACAGTTCGATGAACACTGAAGCTTTCTTT.

The rearrangement links TRBV10-3 to TRBJ1-5; D is unresolved. The CDR3 runs to 13 residues. Looked up from germline, CDR1 is ENHRY and CDR2 is SYGVKD. Trimming shortened V by 3 bases and J by 7 bases, and 10 bases separated the two germline ends. CDR3: CAISEARIQPQHF. For the CDR3, the DNA is TGTGCCATCAGTGAAGCCCGCATCCAGCCCCAGCATTTT.

The chain employs TRBV7-6 and TRBJ2-1; 8 positions agree with TRBD1. Germline CDR1 is SGHVS and CDR2 is FNYEAQ. CDR3 length: 18 amino acids. V trimming: 1 base; J trimming: 4 bases; junction bases outside the gene matches: 12. This CDR3 reads CASSLVWPAGQVYNEQFF. In DNA form, the CDR3 reads TGTGCCAGCAGCTTAGTTTGGCCCGCGGGACAGGTATACAATGAGCAGTTCTTC.

CDR3 in DNA: TGTGCCAGCAGCAACCAGTGGGGCACTCCTCCTACTAACAAAAACATTCAGTACTTC. It encodes CASSNQWGTPPTNKNIQYF. This chain connects TRBV5-4 to TRBJ2-4; maybe TRBD1 (5 bases). The CDR3 totals 19 residues. Germline V lookup: CDR1 SGHNT, CDR2 YYREEE (reference sequence). V shed 4 bases and J shed 3 bases, with 26 bases lying between them.

This sequence joins TRBV7-3 and TRBJ2-2; 9 nucleotides agree with TRBD1. Losses at the gene ends were 5 bases for V and 6 bases for J; bases not matched to a gene: 4. This CDR3 contains 14 residues. Looked up from germline, CDR1 is SGHTA and CDR2 is FQGTGA. The DNA of the CDR3 is TGTGCCAGCAGCATACAGGGGGCCTCCGGGGAGCTGTTTTTT. This sequence encodes CASSIQGASGELFF.

V and J are TRBV5-6 and TRBJ1-3; D is unclear. V was trimmed by 2 bases and J by 0 bases, leaving 12 bases between them. CDR1 is SGHDT, CDR2 YYEEEE, per germline. The CDR3 loop spans 16 amino acids. CDR3 sequence (DNA): TGTGCCAGCAGCTTAGATTGGAGCAGCTCTGGAAACACCATATATTTT. Translated: CASSLDWSSSGNTIYF.